The 19 T cell receptor beta chains given below trace back to one sample, sequenced in a study of early T cells in non-severe SARS-CoV-2 infection (dated by TCRdb to about 2021). Library construction relied on 5' RACE. These reads were obtained on a NextSeq 500. TCRdb trimmed public reads at Q25 via fastp, called clones via MiXCR and kept in-frame beta chains. Duplicate CDR3 protein sequences are folded into a single record with the most common DNA and genes. The sample records about 48,000 distinct CDR3 sequences, 13% of which are singletons. About 9.4% of the sample is in the top ten clones. Sequencing was performed on whole blood. All receptors derive from an adult who was a healthcare worker with PCR-confirmed SARS-CoV-2 infection or an uninfected control (not recorded which).

This clonotype was seen more than once but under ten times. The rearrangement links TRBV4-1 to TRBJ1-5; 7 bases fit TRBD1. The CDR3 has 16 amino acids. The germline V gene encodes CDR1 MGHRA and CDR2 YSYEKL. V gave up 1 base and J gave up 2 bases; unmatched junction bases: 5. The CDR3 DNA reads as TGCGCCAGCAGCCAAGTTGACCAGGGGGGCAATCAGCCCCAGCATTTT. It codes for CASSQVDQGGNQPQHF.

This clonotype was observed many times. The gene calls are TRBV5-4 and TRBJ2-5; 11 bases are shared with TRBD2. CDR1 is SGHNT, CDR2 YYREEE, per germline (reference sequence). J was trimmed by 2 bases and V by 1 base; bases with no gene match: 10. The CDR3 is made up of 18 amino acids. DNA of the CDR3: TGTGCCAGCAGCTTGCGGCTAGCGGGGGGCCGGGGGCAAGAGACCCAGTACTTC. Translated: CASSLRLAGGRGQETQYF.

This clonotype has a count of ten or more. V is TRBV19 and J is TRBJ1-2; a weak D match, TRBD1 (6 bases). Looked up from germline, CDR1 is LNHDA and CDR2 is SQIVND (reference sequence). Trimming cost V 7 bases and J 4 bases, with 10 bases left between them. This CDR3 is 12 amino acids long. CDR3 residues: CASKDRSYGYTF. The CDR3, as DNA: TGTGCCAGTAAAGACAGGAGCTATGGCTACACCTTC.

This clonotype has at least ten counts. The chain is built from TRBV20-1 and TRBJ1-4, with D perhaps matching TRBD1 (6 bases). The CDR3 has 12 residues. Germline V lookup: CDR1 DFQATT, CDR2 SNEGSKA (reference sequence). The V and J ends lost 6 bases and 5 bases respectively, with 10 bases between them. CDR3 sequence (DNA): TGCAGTGCCAAAGGGACAAATGAAAAACTGTTTTTT. Residues: CSAKGTNEKLFF.

This clonotype was counted between two and nine times. The DNA for the CDR3 is TGCAGCTTTCTCTTTACAGGGTCAACTGAAGCTTTCTTT. Its protein product is CSFLFTGSTEAFF. The chain has TRBV29-1 and TRBJ1-1, with D maybe TRBD1 (6 bases). V dropped 8 bases and J dropped 5 bases, with 18 bases sitting between them. The CDR3 runs to 13 residues. Germline V gene data show CDR1 as SQVTM and CDR2 as ANQGSEA.

This clonotype was seen many times. The chain joins TRBV27 to TRBJ2-5; D ambiguous. The CDR3 spans 13 residues. V was cut by 3 bases and J by 1 base, with 6 bases left in between. Per the germline V gene, CDR1 is MNHEY and CDR2 is SMNVEV (reference sequence). The CDR3 DNA follows: TGTGCCAGCAGTTTCCGAGTCCAAGAGACCCAGTACTTC. Amino acids: CASSFRVQETQYF.

The rearrangement links TRBV19 to TRBJ2-7; 7 positions agree with TRBD1. Looked up from germline, CDR1 is LNHDA and CDR2 is SQIVND (reference sequence). The V segment lost 4 bases and the J segment 2 bases; nucleotides outside the gene matches: 5. The CDR3 runs to 14 residues. CDR3 sequence reads: CASSNDRATYEQYF. As DNA, the CDR3 is TGTGCCAGTAGTAACGACAGGGCCACCTACGAGCAGTACTTC.

Here the CDR3 DNA reads TGTGCCAGCAGCCCCTCCTCGCCGGAGGTCCACGAGCAGTACTTC. Its protein product is CASSPSSPEVHEQYF. This chain links TRBV7-9 with TRBJ2-7; D is possibly TRBD2 (5 bases). CDR1 is SEHNR, CDR2 FQNEAQ, per germline (reference sequence). CDR3 length: 15 amino acids. The V end was cut by 5 bases, the J end by 5 bases, with 19 bases between.

At least ten counts were recorded for this clonotype. Written as DNA, the CDR3 is TGTGCCAGCAGTGGCTCCGGTTGGGGGGAGGTAAGACTCTACGAGCAGTACTTC. Translated, it gives CASSGSGWGEVRLYEQYF. The chain employs TRBV2 and TRBJ2-7; the D gene is possibly TRBD2 (6 bases). V was cut by 4 bases and J by 3 bases, with 25 bases left in between. The CDR3 length is 18 residues. Germline CDR1 and CDR2: SNHLY and FYNNEI.

The genes are TRBV20-1 and TRBJ2-7; TRBD2 agrees at 8 bases. J gave up 5 bases and V 4 bases, and 4 bases lay outside the gene matches. CDR1 and CDR2 from the germline V gene are DFQATT and SNEGSKA (reference sequence). The CDR3 totals 12 residues. CDR3 sequence reads: CSANSGGDEQYF. The CDR3 DNA sequence: TGCAGTGCTAATTCCGGGGGGGACGAGCAGTACTTC.

This clonotype occurred many times. The chain employs TRBV18 and TRBJ1-5; D gene uncertain. CDR1 is KGHSH and CDR2 is LQKENI in the germline V gene. This CDR3 contains 15 residues. The germline V and J ends were trimmed by 3 bases and 3 bases, with 12 bases remaining between them. CDR3 in amino acids: CASSPGRSANQPQHF. CDR3 nucleotides: TGTGCCAGCTCACCGGGCAGGAGTGCCAATCAGCCCCAGCATTTT.

This clonotype was seen many times. The chain is built from TRBV6-1 and TRBJ1-1; D remains unclear. Germline CDR1 MNHNS, CDR2 SASEGT. V was trimmed by 8 bases and J by 3 bases, leaving 10 bases between them. This CDR3 is built from 12 residues. CDR3 sequence reads: CASSRPDTEAFF. The CDR3 DNA sequence: TGTGCCAGCTCTCGTCCGGACACTGAAGCTTTCTTT.

This clonotype has just a few counts. V usage is TRBV4-2 and J usage is TRBJ2-1; D is unclear. V lost 5 bases to trimming and J lost 0 bases, with 14 bases between them. Per germline, CDR1 LGHNA and CDR2 YNFKEQ. CDR3 length: 16 amino acids. The CDR3 nucleotides are TGTGCCAGCAGCGGGTTTGGTGCCCCCTCCTACAATGAGCAGTTCTTC. Encoded protein: CASSGFGAPSYNEQFF.

The V and J genes are TRBV10-2 and TRBJ2-1; TRBD1 aligns across 8 bases. In germline, CDR1 is WSHSY, CDR2 SAAADI. This CDR3 has 15 amino acids. Losses at the gene ends were 8 bases for V and 2 bases for J; bases not matched to a gene: 8. The CDR3 reads CASARDRTPYNEQFF. The CDR3 coding sequence is TGCGCCAGCGCTAGGGACAGGACGCCCTACAATGAGCAGTTCTTC.

The chain carries TRBV19 and TRBJ2-1; perhaps D is TRBD1 or TRBD2 (6 bases each). CDR1 is LNHDA and CDR2 is SQIVND in the germline V gene (reference sequence). V dropped 6 bases and J dropped 7 bases, with 16 bases sitting between them. The CDR3 runs 14 residues. The CDR3, as DNA: TGTGCCAGTAGACGAACAACAGGGAGGAATGAGCAGTTCTTC. Its translation is CASRRTTGRNEQFF.

J is TRBJ2-3 and V is TRBV23-1; 8 bases match TRBD2. TRBV23-1 carries the ORF label, with uncertain function. The CDR3 spans 19 residues. With 6 bases clipped from V and 3 bases from J, the junction kept 20 bases outside the gene matches. The CDR3 DNA reads TGCGCCAGCAGGAGCCCACAGCGGGGGTTCGGCGACATGACAGATACGCAGTATTTT. Protein sequence: CASRSPQRGFGDMTDTQYF.

This clonotype was seen only a few times. This rearrangement joins TRBV27 to TRBJ2-7; perhaps TRBD2 as D (6 bases). The CDR3 loop spans 12 amino acids. V lost 5 bases to trimming and J lost 6 bases, with 11 bases between them. CDR1 and CDR2 (germline): MNHEY, SMNVEV (reference sequence). The CDR3 protein is CASSVRGLEQYF. The CDR3 nucleotides are TGTGCCAGCAGTGTACGGGGACTCGAGCAGTACTTC.

This clonotype was detected a few times. The chain joins TRBV28 to TRBJ1-6; D uncertain. Germline loops: CDR1 MDHEN, CDR2 SYDVKM. The CDR3 consists of 15 residues. V was shortened by 5 bases and J by 0 bases, with 8 bases between the two germline ends. The CDR3 is CASSRVSSYNSPLHF. In DNA form, the CDR3 reads TGTGCCAGCAGTCGAGTGAGCTCCTATAATTCACCCCTCCACTTT. The full variable domain, rest sourced from reference TRBV28 and TRBJ1-6, is DVKVTQSSRYLVKRTGEKVFLECVQDMDHENMFWYRQDPGLGLRLIYFSYDVKMKEKGDIPEGYSVSREKKERFSLILESASTNQTSMYLCASSRVSSYNSPLHFGNGTRLTVT.

A few counts support this clonotype. V usage is TRBV2 and J usage is TRBJ1-1, with 7 bases identical to TRBD1. The CDR3 contains 14 residues. Germline V gene lookup returns CDR1 SNHLY and CDR2 FYNNEI. The V gene end was trimmed by 7 bases and the J gene end by 3 bases; junction bases not matched to a gene: 8. The CDR3 spells CASTRDRADTEAFF. CDR3 nucleotides: TGTGCCAGCACCCGTGACAGGGCCGACACTGAAGCTTTCTTT.